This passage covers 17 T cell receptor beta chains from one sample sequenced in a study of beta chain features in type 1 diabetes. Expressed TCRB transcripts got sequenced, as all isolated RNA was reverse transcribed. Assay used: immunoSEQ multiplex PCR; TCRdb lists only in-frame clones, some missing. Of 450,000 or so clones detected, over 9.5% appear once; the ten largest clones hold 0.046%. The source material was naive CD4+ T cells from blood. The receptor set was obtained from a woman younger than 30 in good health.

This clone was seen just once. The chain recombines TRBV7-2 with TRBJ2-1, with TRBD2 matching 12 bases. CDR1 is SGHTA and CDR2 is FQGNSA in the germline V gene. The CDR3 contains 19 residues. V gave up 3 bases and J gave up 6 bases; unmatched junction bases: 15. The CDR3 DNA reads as TGTGCCAGCAGCTTCTGGACTAGCGGGATGGGGCCCATTTCCAATGAGCAGTTCTTC. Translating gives CASSFWTSGMGPISNEQFF.

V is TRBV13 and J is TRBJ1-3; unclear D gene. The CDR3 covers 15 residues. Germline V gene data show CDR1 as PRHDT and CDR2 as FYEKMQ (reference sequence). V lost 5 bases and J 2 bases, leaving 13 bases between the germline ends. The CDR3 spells CASSLQRTAGNTIYF. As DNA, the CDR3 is TGTGCCAGCAGCCTTCAGCGGACTGCTGGAAACACCATATATTTT.

Here the CDR3 reads CASSQVGRGLAKNIQYF. For the CDR3, the DNA is TGCGCCAGCAGCCAAGTTGGAAGGGGATTAGCCAAAAACATTCAGTACTTC. The chain employs TRBV4-1 and TRBJ2-4, with D perhaps TRBD1 (5 bases). This CDR3 has 17 amino acids. Trimming took off 1 base at V and 0 bases at J, with 13 bases between the two ends. Germline V gene data show CDR1 as MGHRA and CDR2 as YSYEKL.

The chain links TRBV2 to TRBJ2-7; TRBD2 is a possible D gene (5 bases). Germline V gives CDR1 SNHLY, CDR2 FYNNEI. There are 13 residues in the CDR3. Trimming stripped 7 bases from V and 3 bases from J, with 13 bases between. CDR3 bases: TGTGCCAGCATTCCCGGACTTCACTACGAGCAGTACTTC. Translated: CASIPGLHYEQYF.

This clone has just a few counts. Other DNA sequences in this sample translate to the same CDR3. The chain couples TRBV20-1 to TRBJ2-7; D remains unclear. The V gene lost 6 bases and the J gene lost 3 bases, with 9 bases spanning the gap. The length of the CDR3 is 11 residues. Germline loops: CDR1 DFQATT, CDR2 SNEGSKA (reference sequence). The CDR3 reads CSARTSYEQYF. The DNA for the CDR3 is TGCAGTGCCAGGACGAGCTACGAGCAGTACTTC.

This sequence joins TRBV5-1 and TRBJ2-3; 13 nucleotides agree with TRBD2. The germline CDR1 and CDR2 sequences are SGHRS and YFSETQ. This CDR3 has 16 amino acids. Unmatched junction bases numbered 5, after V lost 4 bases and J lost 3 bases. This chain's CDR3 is CASSLWTSGGTDTQYF. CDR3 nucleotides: TGCGCCAGCAGCCTATGGACTAGCGGGGGTACAGATACGCAGTATTTT.

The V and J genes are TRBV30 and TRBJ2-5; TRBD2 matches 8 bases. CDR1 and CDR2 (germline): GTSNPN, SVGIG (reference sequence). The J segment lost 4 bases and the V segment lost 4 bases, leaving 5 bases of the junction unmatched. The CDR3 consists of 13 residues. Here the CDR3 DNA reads TGTGCCTGGACTAACCGGGGGGGAGAGACCCAGTACTTC. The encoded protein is CAWTNRGGETQYF.

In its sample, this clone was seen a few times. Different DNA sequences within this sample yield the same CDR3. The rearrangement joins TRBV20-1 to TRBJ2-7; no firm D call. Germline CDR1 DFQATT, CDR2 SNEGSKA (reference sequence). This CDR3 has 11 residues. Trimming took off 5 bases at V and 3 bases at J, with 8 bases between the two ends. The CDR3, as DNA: TGCAGTGCTCCTGATAACTACGAGCAGTACTTC. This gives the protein CSAPDNYEQYF.

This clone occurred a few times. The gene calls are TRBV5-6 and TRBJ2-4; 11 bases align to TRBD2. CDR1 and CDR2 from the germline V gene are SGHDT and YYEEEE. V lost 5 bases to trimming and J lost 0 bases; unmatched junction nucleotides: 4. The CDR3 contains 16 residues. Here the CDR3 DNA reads TGTGCCAGCAGACTACTAGCGGGGGAAGCCAAAAACATTCAGTACTTC. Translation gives CASRLLAGEAKNIQYF.

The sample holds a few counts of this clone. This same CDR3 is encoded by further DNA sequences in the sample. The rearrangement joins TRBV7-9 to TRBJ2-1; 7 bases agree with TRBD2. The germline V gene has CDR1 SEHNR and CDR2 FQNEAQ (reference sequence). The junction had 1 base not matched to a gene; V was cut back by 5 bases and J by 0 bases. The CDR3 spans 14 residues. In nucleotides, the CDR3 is TGTGCCAGCAGCCGGGACTACTCCTACAATGAGCAGTTCTTC. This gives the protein CASSRDYSYNEQFF.

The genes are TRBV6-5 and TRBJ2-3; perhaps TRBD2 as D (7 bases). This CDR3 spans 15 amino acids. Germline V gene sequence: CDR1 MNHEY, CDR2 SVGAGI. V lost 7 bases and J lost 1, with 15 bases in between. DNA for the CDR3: TGTGCCAGCACACCTGGGGGGGCGGGCACAGATACGCAGTATTTT. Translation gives CASTPGGAGTDTQYF.

The DNA for the CDR3 is TGTGCCAGCACCCTGCTTGAGCAGTTCTTC. Amino acids: CASTLLEQFF. The chain is built from TRBV5-6 and TRBJ2-1, with D uncertain. This CDR3 comprises 10 residues. Trimming left V 6 bases short and J 9 bases short, with 7 bases between. Germline values: CDR1 SGHDT, CDR2 YYEEEE.

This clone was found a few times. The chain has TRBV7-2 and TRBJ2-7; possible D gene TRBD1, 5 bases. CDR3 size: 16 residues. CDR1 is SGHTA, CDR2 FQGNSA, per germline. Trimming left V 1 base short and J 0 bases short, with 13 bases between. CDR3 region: CASSLDWGRVSYEQYF. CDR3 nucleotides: TGTGCCAGCAGCTTAGATTGGGGCAGGGTCTCCTACGAGCAGTACTTC.

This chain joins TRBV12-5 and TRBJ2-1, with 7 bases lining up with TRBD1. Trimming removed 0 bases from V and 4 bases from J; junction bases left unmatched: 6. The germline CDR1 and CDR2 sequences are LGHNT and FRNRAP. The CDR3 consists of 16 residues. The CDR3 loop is CASGLVEGGGYNEQFF. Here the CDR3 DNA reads TGTGCTAGTGGTTTGGTAGAAGGGGGCGGTTACAATGAGCAGTTCTTC.

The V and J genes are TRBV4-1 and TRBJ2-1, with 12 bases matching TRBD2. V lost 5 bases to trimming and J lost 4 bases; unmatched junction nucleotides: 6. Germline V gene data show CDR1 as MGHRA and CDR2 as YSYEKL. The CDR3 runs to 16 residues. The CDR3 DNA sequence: TGCGCCAGCAGCGAATACGGACTAGCGGGATACAATGAGCAGTTCTTC. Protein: CASSEYGLAGYNEQFF.

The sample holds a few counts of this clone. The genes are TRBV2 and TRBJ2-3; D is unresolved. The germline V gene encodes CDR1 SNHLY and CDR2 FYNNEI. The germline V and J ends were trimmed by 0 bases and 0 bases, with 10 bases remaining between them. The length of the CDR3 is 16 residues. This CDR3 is CASSEARATSTDTQYF. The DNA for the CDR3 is TGTGCCAGCAGTGAAGCAAGGGCCACAAGCACAGATACGCAGTATTTT. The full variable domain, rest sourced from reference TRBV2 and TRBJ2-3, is EPEVTQTPSHQVTQMGQEVILRCVPISNHLYFYWYRQILGQKVEFLVSFYNNEISEKSEIFDDQFSVERPDGSNFTLKIRSTKLEDSAMYFCASSEARATSTDTQYFGPGTRLTVL.

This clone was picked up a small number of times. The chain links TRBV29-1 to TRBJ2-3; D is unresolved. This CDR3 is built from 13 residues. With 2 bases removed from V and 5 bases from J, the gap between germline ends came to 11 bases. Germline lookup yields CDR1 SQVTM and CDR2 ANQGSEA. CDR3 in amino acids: CSVEIGAQDTQYF. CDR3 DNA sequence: TGCAGCGTTGAAATTGGAGCTCAAGATACGCAGTATTTT.